A single sample gave rise to the 27 T cell receptor beta chains below, sequenced in a study of Tregs in tolerant kidney transplant recipients. TCRdb's table, derived via immunoSEQ multiplex PCR, lists solely in-frame clones and lacks some. This table has about 66,000 clones, roughly 92% appearing once. The sample consisted of CD8+ T cells from blood, taken before the transplant. These receptors all come from a human donor who received a combined kidney and bone marrow transplant.

The gene calls are TRBV7-9 and TRBJ2-3; 7 nucleotides line up with TRBD2. Germline V gives CDR1 SEHNR, CDR2 FQNEAQ (reference sequence). The CDR3 runs 12 residues. The DNA of the CDR3 is TGTACCATCGGGGGGAGGAAAGATACGCAGTATTTT. Residues: CTIGGRKDTQYF.

This clone was seen more than once but under ten times. The chain links TRBV5-1 to TRBJ2-1, with TRBD1 identical over 7 bases. This CDR3 is 16 amino acids long. Germline lookup yields CDR1 SGHRS and CDR2 YFSETQ. Unmatched junction bases numbered 9, after V lost 4 bases and J lost 2 bases. The DNA for the CDR3 is TGCGCCAGCAGCCCTAAACAGGGGAGAACCTACAATGAGCAGTTCTTC. As protein: CASSPKQGRTYNEQFF.

V is TRBV2 and J is TRBJ1-2; 9 bases line up with TRBD1. This CDR3 contains 12 residues. The trim removed 7 bases at V and 9 bases at J, leaving 6 bases unmatched. CDR1 and CDR2 (germline): SNHLY, FYNNEI. CDR3 nucleotide sequence: TGTGCCAGCAATACAGGGGGCGAGAGCTACACCTTC. The encoded protein is CASNTGGESYTF.

CDR3 region: CASSIGLAGSEQFF. CDR3 nucleotides: TGTGCCAGTAGTATAGGACTAGCGGGAAGTGAGCAGTTCTTC. The chain combines TRBV19 with TRBJ2-1; 11 positions match TRBD2. The CDR3 totals 14 residues. Germline-derived CDR1 and CDR2 are LNHDA and SQIVND (reference sequence). Losses at the gene ends were 1 base for V and 9 bases for J; bases not matched to a gene: 2.

This chain links TRBV7-2 with TRBJ2-7; weak D call: TRBD2 (6 bases). CDR3 size: 16 residues. Trimming pared 3 bases from V and 3 bases from J, leaving 18 bases between. From germline, CDR1 is SGHTA and CDR2 FQGNSA. CDR3: CASSFDLRDGFYEQYF. The CDR3 DNA reads TGTGCCAGCAGCTTCGACTTGCGGGACGGATTCTACGAGCAGTACTTC.

The rearrangement links TRBV4-1 to TRBJ2-1, with 11 bases that match TRBD2. Looked up from germline, CDR1 is MGHRA and CDR2 is YSYEKL. The CDR3 sequence is 16 residues long. V lost 0 bases and J lost 6; bases outside the gene matches: 4. The DNA for the CDR3 is TGCGCCAGCAGCCAAGATAGCCTAGCGGGAGGCAATGAGCAGTTCTTC. It specifies CASSQDSLAGGNEQFF.

The V call is TRBV14, the J call TRBJ2-7, with D possibly being TRBD1 (5 bases). Germline assignment: CDR1 SGHDN and CDR2 FVKESK. Trimming took off 4 bases at V and 5 bases at J, with 15 bases between the two ends. CDR3 length equals 14 residues. The CDR3 bases are TGTGCCAGCAGCCCTTTTTTCCCAGGGAACGAGCAGTACTTC. Translating it yields CASSPFFPGNEQYF.

There are a few counts of this clone. The chain has TRBV30 and TRBJ1-2; D is unclear. The CDR3 sequence is 11 residues long. The V end was cut by 4 bases, the J end by 10 bases, with 13 bases between. Germline CDR1 reads GTSNPN; CDR2 reads SVGIG (reference sequence). The CDR3 coding sequence is TGTGCCTGGAAAGCTGTATGGGCCTACACCTTC. Protein: CAWKAVWAYTF.

The genes are TRBV7-9 and TRBJ2-7, with D maybe TRBD1 (5 bases). Between the trimmed V and J ends, which lost 4 bases and 3 bases, there was a span of 10 bases. This CDR3 region has 13 residues. Looked up from germline, CDR1 is SEHNR and CDR2 is FQNEAQ (reference sequence). CDR3 coding DNA: TGTGCCAGCAGCTCGCCAGGGAACTACGAGCAGTACTTC. Its protein product is CASSSPGNYEQYF.

J is TRBJ2-5 and V is TRBV19; D is perhaps TRBD1 (5 bases). CDR3 length: 15 amino acids. CDR1 LNHDA and CDR2 SQIVND come from the germline V gene (reference sequence). V was clipped by 1 base and J by 3 bases, with 12 bases between them. The CDR3 sequence is CASSIGGALEETQYF. The DNA of the CDR3 is TGTGCCAGTAGTATAGGGGGCGCTTTAGAAGAGACCCAGTACTTC.

J is TRBJ2-3 and V is TRBV2, with 9 bases aligning to TRBD2. The CDR3 extends over 17 amino acids. The germline V gene has CDR1 SNHLY and CDR2 FYNNEI. The chain's CDR3 is CARFGGGAPTSTDTQYF. The CDR3 DNA reads TGTGCGAGATTTGGCGGGGGGGCTCCGACTAGCACAGATACGCAGTATTTT. The variable domain in full, with the rest retrieved from reference TRBV2 and TRBJ2-3, is EPEVTQTPSHQVTQMGQEVILRCVPISNHLYFYWYRQILGQKVEFLVSFYNNEISEKSEIFDDQFSVERPDGSNFTLKIRSTKLEDSAMYFCARFGGGAPTSTDTQYFGPGTRLTVL.

V is TRBV7-6 and J is TRBJ2-1; unclear D gene. Germline loops: CDR1 SGHVS, CDR2 FNYEAQ. The CDR3 spans 16 residues. V was clipped by 5 bases and J by 7 bases, with 21 bases between them. CDR3: CASSRERASWKNEQFF. The CDR3 DNA is TGTGCCAGCAGCCGAGAGCGAGCGAGCTGGAAGAATGAGCAGTTCTTC.

This sequence joins TRBV4-1 and TRBJ2-3; perhaps TRBD1 as D (7 bases). Germline CDR1 and CDR2: MGHRA and YSYEKL. The CDR3 runs 16 residues. Trimming shortened V by 0 bases and J by 5 bases, and 15 bases separated the two germline ends. CDR3 in amino acids: CASSQDRRGRKDTQYF. CDR3 nucleotide sequence: TGCGCCAGCAGCCAAGATCGGAGGGGGCGCAAAGATACGCAGTATTTT.

The CDR3 DNA sequence: TGTGCCAGCAGCTGGGGGCCCACCTACGAGCAGTACTTC. Residues: CASSWGPTYEQYF. This sequence joins TRBV5-5 and TRBJ2-7; a weak D match, TRBD1 (6 bases). Deletions cut 3 bases from V and 2 bases from J, with 9 bases between. The CDR3 consists of 13 residues. CDR1 and CDR2 (germline): SGHKS, YYEKEE (reference sequence).

This clone was counted a few times. This rearrangement joins TRBV11-3 to TRBJ2-7; TRBD2 might be the D (5 bases). CDR3 length: 14 amino acids. The germline V and J ends were trimmed by 2 bases and 1 base, with 9 bases remaining between them. Germline lookup yields CDR1 SGHNT and CDR2 YENEEA. The CDR3 sequence is CASSLSGRSYEQYF. DNA of the CDR3: TGTGCCAGCAGCTTAAGCGGTCGATCCTACGAGCAGTACTTC.

The chain recombines TRBV19 with TRBJ1-3; D ambiguous. The V end was cut by 6 bases, the J end by 0 bases, with 12 bases between. CDR1 is LNHDA and CDR2 is SQIVND in the germline V gene (reference sequence). The CDR3 has 15 residues. Written as DNA, the CDR3 is TGTGCCAGTAGCCCTTGGCTCGACTCTGGAAACACCATATATTTT. Translating it yields CASSPWLDSGNTIYF.

This clone was observed a single time. The chain is built from TRBV27 and TRBJ2-7; D gene uncertain. The CDR3 contains 17 residues. In germline, CDR1 is MNHEY, CDR2 SMNVEV (reference sequence). V lost 1 base to trimming and J lost 5 bases, with 21 bases between them. CDR3 DNA: TGTGCCAGCAGTTTATTGAGCCGAGGTTTGACCCAGAACGAGCAGTACTTC. Translated: CASSLLSRGLTQNEQYF.

The CDR3 sequence: CASSPLNPNEQYF. The CDR3 region has the DNA TGTGCCAGCAGCCCCCTAAATCCGAACGAGCAGTACTTC. The chain couples TRBV14 to TRBJ2-7, with D unclear. The germline CDR1 and CDR2 sequences are SGHDN and FVKESK. With 4 bases removed from V and 5 bases from J, the gap between germline ends came to 12 bases. This CDR3 contains 13 residues. Full variable domain (remainder filled in from reference TRBV14 and TRBJ2-7): EAGVTQFPSHSVIEKGQTVTLRCDPISGHDNLYWYRRVMGKEIKFLLHFVKESKQDESGMPNNRFLAERTGGTYSTLKVQPAELEDSGVYFCASSPLNPNEQYFGPGTRLTVT.

The chain couples TRBV11-2 to TRBJ2-5; 7 nucleotides align to TRBD1. Germline CDR1 and CDR2: SGHAT and FQNNGV. After removal of 4 bases from V and 2 bases from J, the junction contained 7 bases not matched to a gene. The CDR3 is made up of 15 amino acids. The CDR3 is CASSSWPRGQETQYF. The CDR3, as DNA: TGTGCCAGCAGCTCATGGCCCAGGGGGCAAGAGACCCAGTACTTC.

The chain joins TRBV4-3 to TRBJ1-1; 7 bases match TRBD1. The CDR3 covers 16 residues. Unmatched junction bases numbered 5, after V lost 0 bases and J lost 1 base. CDR1 is LGHNA and CDR2 is YSLEER in the germline V gene. CDR3 region: CASSQDDRAPNTEAFF. CDR3 nucleotide sequence: TGCGCCAGCAGCCAAGATGACAGGGCCCCGAACACTGAAGCTTTCTTT.

The chain recombines TRBV7-2 with TRBJ2-1; no clear D. The CDR3 runs 17 residues. CDR1 is SGHTA, CDR2 FQGNSA, per germline. V gave up 5 bases and J gave up 0 bases, with 17 bases separating them. CDR3 DNA: TGTGCCAGCAGCCCTGTCGGTAGCTTAAGCTCCTACAATGAGCAGTTCTTC. Protein product: CASSPVGSLSSYNEQFF.

V and J are TRBV29-1 and TRBJ2-1; perhaps TRBD2 as D (5 bases). Germline values: CDR1 SQVTM, CDR2 ANQGSEA. The V gene lost 3 bases and the J gene lost 1 base, with 16 bases spanning the gap. This CDR3 has 16 amino acids. The CDR3 here is CSVESTGYRSYNEQFF. The CDR3 DNA reads TGCAGCGTTGAGAGTACGGGATATAGGTCCTACAATGAGCAGTTCTTC.

The chain uses TRBV11-2 and TRBJ2-1; 12 bases agree with TRBD2. Germline CDR1 is SGHAT and CDR2 is FQNNGV. The CDR3 totals 19 residues. J gave up 8 bases and V 6 bases, and 20 bases lay outside the gene matches. CDR3 amino acids: CASRVGLAGGQKLFYEQFF. The CDR3 DNA sequence: TGTGCCAGCAGAGTAGGGCTAGCGGGGGGGCAAAAGTTGTTCTATGAGCAGTTCTTC.

This chain uses TRBV6-4 with TRBJ1-6; tentative D call: TRBD1 (6 bases). The ends were cut back, 6 bases at V and 7 bases at J, with 10 bases in the middle. Germline assignment: CDR1 MRHNA and CDR2 SNTAGT. The CDR3 length is 13 residues. The CDR3 DNA sequence: TGTGCCAGCAGGACGAGGGGGAATTCACCCCTCCACTTT. It yields the protein CASRTRGNSPLHF.

This chain joins TRBV15 and TRBJ2-4, with 12 nucleotides matching TRBD2. The V segment lost 2 bases and the J segment 6 bases; nucleotides outside the gene matches: 2. Germline V gives CDR1 LNHNV, CDR2 YYDKDF (reference sequence). The CDR3 has 15 amino acids. CDR3 in amino acids: CATSRTTSGRNIQYF. CDR3 coding DNA: TGTGCCACCAGCAGAACGACTAGCGGGAGAAACATTCAGTACTTC.

The gene calls are TRBV6-1 and TRBJ1-2; D remains ambiguous. In germline, CDR1 is MNHNS, CDR2 SASEGT. Trimming stripped 0 bases from V and 2 bases from J, with 10 bases between. The CDR3 extends over 15 amino acids. CDR3 sequence: CASSEARSMNYGYTF. Written as DNA, the CDR3 is TGTGCCAGCAGTGAAGCGAGGTCGATGAACTATGGCTACACCTTC.

The chain links TRBV16 to TRBJ1-1; a weak D match, TRBD1 (6 bases). Per the germline V gene, CDR1 is KGHSY and CDR2 is FQNENV. CDR3 size: 14 residues. Trimming left V 4 bases short and J 1 base short, with 10 bases between. The CDR3 spells CASSRGHSNTEAFF. The CDR3, as DNA: TGTGCCAGCAGCCGGGGACATTCGAACACTGAAGCTTTCTTT.